This TCR beta chain was retrieved from a study of blood T cell repertoires in COVID-19. Study in general: Spain, Italy and the United States supplied samples that represented acute and convalescent COVID-19. Sources were T cells, B-cell-depleted T cells, or PBMCs; the material itself was cDNA or gDNA.

This clone was observed once. Original methodology: Nucleated cell number was recorded as an estimate derived from reference gene primer amplification. Method: immunoSEQ multiplex PCR; TCRdb's copy keeps in-frame clones and lacks some. The V and J calls and clone size come from that table; D and trimming were worked out from the DNA. The sample yields about 210,000 clones, approximately 85% seen once. The CDR3 has 13 residues. Germline CDR1 MNHEY, CDR2 SVGAGI. With 6 bases removed from V and 4 bases from J, the gap between germline ends came to 12 bases. Patients in Seattle were enrolled during active infection, then followed longitudinally.

The genes are TRBV6-5 and TRBJ1-1; D gene unclear. Input material: peripheral blood. The TCR comes from a woman aged 70 to 79 with COVID-19, enrolled during active disease. CDR3 nucleotide sequence: TGTGCCAGCAGCCGTAAGACAACCACTGAAGCTTTCTTT. Protein: CASSRKTTTEAFF.